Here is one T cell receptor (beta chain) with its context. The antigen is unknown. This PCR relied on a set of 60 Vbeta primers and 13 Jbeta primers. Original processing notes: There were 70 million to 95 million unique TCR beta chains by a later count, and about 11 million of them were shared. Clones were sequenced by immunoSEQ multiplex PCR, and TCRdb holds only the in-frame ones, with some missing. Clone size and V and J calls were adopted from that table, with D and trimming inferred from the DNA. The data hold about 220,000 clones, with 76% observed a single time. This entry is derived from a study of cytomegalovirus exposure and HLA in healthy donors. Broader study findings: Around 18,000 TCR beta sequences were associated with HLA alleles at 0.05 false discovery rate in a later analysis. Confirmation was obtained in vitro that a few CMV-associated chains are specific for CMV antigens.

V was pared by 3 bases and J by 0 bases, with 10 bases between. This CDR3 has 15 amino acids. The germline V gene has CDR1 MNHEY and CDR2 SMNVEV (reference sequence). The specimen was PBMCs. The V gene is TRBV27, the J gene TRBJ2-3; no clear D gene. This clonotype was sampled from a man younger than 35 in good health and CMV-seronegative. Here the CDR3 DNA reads TGTGCCAGCAGTTTCGGTCACCCTAGCACAGATACGCAGTATTTT. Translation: CASSFGHPSTDTQYF.